This is a list of T cell receptor beta chains from one sample in a study of cytomegalovirus exposure and HLA in healthy donors. Assay: immunoSEQ multiplex PCR; the TCRdb copy retains only in-frame clones and omits some. The sample includes 150,000 to 200,000 clones, roughly 80% seen only once; the top ten take 2.5% to 3%. The specimen sequenced was PBMCs. The source is a female donor in good health and CMV-seronegative. CDR3s include the opening cysteine and the closing phenylalanine or tryptophan. D genes are given only for firm matches. For some rows the clone size is stated as once, few or many, or as a class when expanded; others skip it.

abundance,d_gene,v_gene,len,j_gene,CDR3aa,CDR3nt
-,TRBD2,TRBV5-1,15,TRBJ2-2,CASSYPSGYTGELFF,TGCGCCAGCAGCTACCCTAGCGGATACACCGGGGAGCTGTTTTTT
few,-,TRBV6-1,14,TRBJ2-2,CASRRQGWTGELFF,TGTGCCAGCAGGCGTCAGGGTTGGACCGGGGAGCTGTTTTTT
once,TRBD2,TRBV18,16,TRBJ2-3,CASSPGLASSTDTQYF,TGTGCCAGCTCACCCGGACTAGCGTCTAGCACAGATACGCAGTATTTT
-,-,TRBV4-2,15,TRBJ2-7,CASSQDRGVSYEQYF,TGTGCCAGCAGCCAAGACAGGGGGGTATCCTACGAGCAGTACTTC
-,-,TRBV12-5,13,TRBJ1-5,CASAFGGDQPQHF,TGTGCTAGTGCTTTCGGGGGGGATCAGCCCCAGCATTTT
-,TRBD1,TRBV7-9,14,TRBJ2-5,CASSLATGSETQYF,TGTGCCAGCAGCTTAGCGACAGGGAGTGAGACCCAGTACTTC
-,-,TRBV19,13,TRBJ2-3,CASSIARADTQYF,TGTGCCAGTAGTATTGCTCGGGCAGATACGCAGTATTTT
-,-,TRBV28,18,TRBJ2-6,CASSSKRTAWAGANVLTF,TGTGCCAGCAGTTCTAAGCGGACGGCGTGGGCTGGGGCCAACGTCCTGACTTTC
once,TRBD2,TRBV29-1,15,TRBJ2-1,CSVAGGTSGYNEQFF,TGCAGCGTAGCCGGCGGGACTAGCGGATACAATGAGCAGTTCTTC
-,-,TRBV6-5,13,TRBJ2-4,CASSYLQGNIQYF,TGTGCCAGCAGTTACCTACAGGGAAACATTCAGTACTTC
once,TRBD1,TRBV6-1,15,TRBJ1-1,CASSDRGLVVTEAFF,TGTGCCAGCAGTGACAGGGGGCTGGTTGTCACTGAAGCTTTCTTT
-,-,TRBV4-3,13,TRBJ1-4,CASSQDRGEKLFF,TGCGCCAGCAGCCAAGATCGGGGAGAAAAACTGTTTTTT
-,TRBD2,TRBV7-2,18,TRBJ2-7,CASSLGAGVGHLRGEQYF,TGTGCCAGCAGCTTAGGGGCGGGGGTCGGACACCTACGAGGGGAGCAGTACTTC
-,-,TRBV12-5,14,TRBJ2-2,CASFSALNTGELFF,TGTGCTAGTTTTTCTGCGTTGAACACCGGGGAGCTGTTTTTT
-,-,TRBV6-5,13,TRBJ1-1,CASSYSRGTEAFF,TGTGCCAGCAGTTACTCCCGGGGCACTGAAGCTTTCTTT
-,-,TRBV5-4,16,TRBJ2-3,CASSLVAGRNTDTQYF,TGTGCCAGCAGCTTGGTGGCAGGAAGGAACACAGATACGCAGTATTTT
-,-,TRBV6-5,13,TRBJ2-5,CASSRGSQETQYF,TGTGCCAGCAGTAGGGGTAGTCAAGAGACCCAGTACTTC
-,TRBD2,TRBV19,16,TRBJ2-1,CASRPAGRFVKNEQFF,TGTGCCAGTAGACCAGCGGGGAGGTTTGTTAAGAATGAGCAGTTCTTC
once,TRBD2,TRBV5-1,16,TRBJ2-1,CASSLATSGGYNEQFF,TGCGCCAGCAGCTTGGCCACTAGCGGGGGTTACAATGAGCAGTTCTTC
-,-,TRBV28,16,TRBJ2-5,CASSLGRGTKEETQYF,TGTGCCAGCAGTCTTGGGCGGGGGACAAAAGAAGAGACCCAGTACTTC
-,TRBD2,TRBV4-3,18,TRBJ2-2,CASSQRTSVTYGTGELFF,TGCGCCAGCAGTCAAAGGACTAGCGTTACTTATGGCACCGGGGAGCTGTTTTTT
once,-,TRBV29-1,13,TRBJ2-7,CSVEGEQAYEQYF,TGCAGCGTTGAAGGGGAGCAAGCTTACGAGCAGTACTTC
-,TRBD2,TRBV4-2,21,TRBJ2-3,CASSQEGTSTSGGMRGDTQYF,TGTGCCAGCAGCCAAGAGGGGACTTCGACTAGCGGGGGGATGAGAGGAGATACGCAGTATTTT
-,-,TRBV7-2,15,TRBJ2-2,CASSFQPGNTGELFF,TGTGCCAGCAGCTTCCAGCCGGGTAACACCGGGGAGCTGTTTTTT
few,-,TRBV7-6,13,TRBJ1-5,CASSSGTSGPQHF,TGTGCCAGCAGCTCCGGGACATCAGGGCCCCAGCATTTT
-,-,TRBV7-6,13,TRBJ2-1,CASSSGGLNEQFF,TGTGCCAGCAGCTCCGGAGGGTTGAATGAGCAGTTCTTC
-,-,TRBV5-1,14,TRBJ1-1,CASSGGLSGTEAFF,TGCGCCAGCAGCGGGGGACTCTCAGGGACTGAAGCTTTCTTT
-,TRBD2,TRBV7-9,19,TRBJ2-3,CASSLAGVAGGPYTDTQYF,TGTGCCAGCAGCTTAGCTGGTGTGGCGGGAGGGCCTTACACAGATACGCAGTATTTT
-,TRBD2,TRBV11-2,14,TRBJ2-3,CASSPRTSWNTQYF,TGTGCCAGCAGCCCCAGGACTAGTTGGAATACGCAGTATTTT
-,TRBD1,TRBV19,18,TRBJ1-3,CASSMARDRGSSGNTIYF,TGTGCCAGTAGTATGGCTCGGGACAGGGGGAGCTCTGGAAACACCATATATTTT
-,-,TRBV6-1,14,TRBJ1-6,CASEREHENSPLHF,TGTGCCAGCGAACGAGAGCACGAAAATTCACCCCTCCACTTT
-,-,TRBV6-5,13,TRBJ1-5,CASSSRVNQPQHF,TGTGCCAGCAGTTCGAGGGTTAATCAGCCCCAGCATTTT
-,-,TRBV30,15,TRBJ1-2,CAWYSPTGINYGYTF,TGTGCCTGGTACTCCCCGACAGGAATAAACTATGGCTACACCTTC
-,TRBD1,TRBV4-1,16,TRBJ2-1,CASSQDGTAAYNEQFF,TGCGCCAGCAGCCAAGACGGGACAGCTGCCTACAATGAGCAGTTCTTC
-,-,TRBV6-5,15,TRBJ1-4,CASSKGSGESEKLFF,TGTGCCAGCAGCAAAGGGTCGGGGGAGAGTGAAAAACTGTTTTTT
-,TRBD1,TRBV7-9,17,TRBJ1-5,CASSLWTGADSNQPQHF,TGTGCCAGCAGCCTATGGACAGGGGCTGATAGCAATCAGCCCCAGCATTTT
-,-,TRBV19,12,TRBJ1-5,CASSQRNQPQHF,TGTGCCAGTAGTCAGAGGAATCAGCCCCAGCATTTT
-,-,TRBV7-8,18,TRBJ2-6,CASSPLPDRTSGANVLTF,TGTGCCAGCAGCCCACTACCCGACAGGACCTCTGGGGCCAACGTCCTGACTTTC
-,-,TRBV12-5,12,TRBJ2-1,CASGPHRNEQFF,TGTGCTAGTGGACCACACAGGAATGAGCAGTTCTTC
-,TRBD1,TRBV27,16,TRBJ2-7,CASSLDRGRHPYEQYF,TGTGCCAGCAGTCTCGACAGGGGGCGACACCCTTACGAGCAGTACTTC
few,-,TRBV5-1,13,TRBJ2-5,CASSLTRDISLYF,TGCGCCAGCAGTCTGACCCGGGACATCTCTCTGTACTTC
-,-,TRBV7-9,15,TRBJ2-3,CASSTYRVSTDTQYF,TGTGCCAGCAGCACATACAGGGTCAGCACAGATACGCAGTATTTT
-,-,TRBV20-1,11,TRBJ2-1,CSARDHREQFF,TGCAGTGCTAGAGATCACAGAGAGCAGTTCTTC
-,TRBD1,TRBV2,12,TRBJ1-5,CASSEWDRAQHF,TGTGCCAGCAGTGAATGGGACAGGGCGCAGCATTTT
-,-,TRBV29-1,12,TRBJ2-7,CSVEARDYEQYF,TGCAGCGTTGAGGCGAGGGACTACGAGCAGTACTTC
-,TRBD2,TRBV5-1,17,TRBJ2-1,CASSGDLAGGYYNEQFF,TGCGCCAGCAGCGGAGACCTAGCGGGGGGGTATTACAATGAGCAGTTCTTC
-,-,TRBV5-6,14,TRBJ1-2,CASSPLEGTYGYTF,TGTGCCAGCAGCCCCCTTGAGGGCACCTATGGCTACACCTTC
few,-,TRBV28,14,TRBJ2-5,CASKVSIPGETQYF,TGTGCCAGCAAAGTTTCAATACCCGGGGAGACCCAGTACTTC
once,-,TRBV30,12,TRBJ1-4,CAWKRPNEKLFF,TGTGCCTGGAAGAGGCCTAATGAAAAACTGTTTTTT
-,-,TRBV4-2,15,TRBJ1-1,CASSQDSRGGTEAFF,TGTGCCAGCAGCCAAGATTCTCGGGGGGGCACTGAAGCTTTCTTT